The 26 T cell receptor beta chains given below trace back to one sample, sequenced in a study of blood T cell repertoires in COVID-19. Profiling relied on immunoSEQ multiplex PCR, and the TCRdb table lists in-frame clones only, not all of them. The repertoire consists of hundreds of thousands of clones, with 85% to 90% occurring once and the leading ten covering about an eighth. The sequenced material came from peripheral blood. The receptor set was obtained from a human donor in a cohort sampled during active COVID-19.

The chain links TRBV20-1 to TRBJ1-2; a weak D match, TRBD1 (6 bases). CDR3 size: 11 residues. The germline V gene encodes CDR1 DFQATT and CDR2 SNEGSKA (reference sequence). Trimming removed 4 bases at V and 13 bases at J, with 16 bases between. The CDR3 is CSATSIRGSTF. The CDR3 DNA sequence: TGCAGTGCTACATCCATTAGGGGGAGCACCTTC.

In the case of this clone: Other DNA sequences in the sample encode the same CDR3. This rearrangement joins TRBV18 to TRBJ1-2; weak D call: TRBD1 (5 bases). The germline V gene has CDR1 KGHSH and CDR2 LQKENI. The CDR3 covers 14 residues. With 4 bases removed from V and 0 bases from J, the gap between germline ends came to 9 bases. In nucleotides, the CDR3 is TGTGCCAGCTCACTCCCGACAGCTAACTATGGCTACACCTTC. Protein product: CASSLPTANYGYTF.

The V gene is TRBV5-1, the J gene TRBJ2-3; D gene uncertain. Germline V lookup: CDR1 SGHRS, CDR2 YFSETQ. V lost 1 base and J lost 2, with 8 bases in between. The CDR3 contains 14 residues. The CDR3: CASSLNPYTDTQYF. In DNA form, the CDR3 reads TGCGCCAGCAGCTTGAATCCGTACACAGATACGCAGTATTTT. Combining the CDR3 with reference TRBV5-1 and TRBJ2-3 gives the whole variable domain KAGVTQTPRYLIKTRGQQVTLSCSPISGHRSVSWYQQTPGQGLQFLFEYFSETQRNKGNFPGRFSGRQFSNSRSEMNVSTLELGDSALYLCASSLNPYTDTQYFGPGTRLTVL.

The V call is TRBV4-2, the J call TRBJ1-5, with TRBD1 as a possible D gene (5 bases). The CDR3 extends over 16 amino acids. Germline assignment: CDR1 LGHNA and CDR2 YNFKEQ. Trimming stripped 4 bases from V and 4 bases from J, with 17 bases between. This CDR3 is CASSRDSDSLNQPQHF. The CDR3 region has the DNA TGTGCCAGCAGCCGCGATTCCGACAGCCTGAATCAGCCCCAGCATTTT.

V is TRBV6-6 and J is TRBJ1-4, with 8 bases fitting TRBD1. Germline CDR1 MNHNY, CDR2 SVGAGI (reference sequence). Trimming removed 0 bases from V and 5 bases from J; junction bases left unmatched: 2. CDR3 length: 15 residues. DNA for the CDR3: TGTGCCAGCAGTTACTCTGACAGGGGAAATGAAAAACTGTTTTTT. It translates to CASSYSDRGNEKLFF.

The CDR3 sequence is CASSLSRAGVWPQHF. CDR3 DNA: TGTGCCAGCAGTTTATCGAGGGCAGGGGTTTGGCCCCAGCATTTT. The J gene is TRBJ1-5, the V gene TRBV27; the D gene is possibly TRBD1 (6 bases). Looked up from germline, CDR1 is MNHEY and CDR2 is SMNVEV (reference sequence). Trimming removed 0 bases at V and 9 bases at J, with 15 bases between. CDR3 length: 15 residues.

The chain uses TRBV6-1 and TRBJ2-2, with D possibly matching TRBD2 (6 bases). The CDR3 has 15 residues. CDR1 MNHNS and CDR2 SASEGT come from the germline V gene. Trimming took 2 bases from V and 4 from J, leaving 11 bases between them. For the CDR3, the DNA is TGTGCCAGCAGTGAACAATCGGGAGCCACCGGGGAGCTGTTTTTT. As protein: CASSEQSGATGELFF.

This clone was seen a handful of times. The chain uses TRBV5-1 and TRBJ2-2, with D possibly TRBD2 on 7 matching bases. This CDR3 spans 16 amino acids. V was shortened by 5 bases and J by 0 bases, with 14 bases between the two germline ends. From germline, CDR1 is SGHRS and CDR2 YFSETQ. The CDR3 is CASRLQGGANTGELFF. The CDR3 DNA reads as TGCGCCAGCAGGTTACAGGGAGGGGCGAACACCGGGGAGCTGTTTTTT.

The V and J genes are TRBV27 and TRBJ2-7; TRBD2 might be the D (5 bases). This CDR3 contains 14 residues. Trimming took 0 bases from V and 9 from J, leaving 15 bases between them. Looked up from germline, CDR1 is MNHEY and CDR2 is SMNVEV (reference sequence). The CDR3 region is CASSLSPPPGWQYF. The CDR3 bases are TGTGCCAGCAGTTTATCGCCCCCCCCGGGGTGGCAGTACTTC.

The chain couples TRBV15 to TRBJ2-2; TRBD1 matches 9 bases. Germline CDR1 LNHNV, CDR2 YYDKDF (reference sequence). V was pared by 8 bases and J by 2 bases, with 3 bases of the junction left unmatched. The CDR3 has 14 amino acids. CDR3 sequence: CATRDRVNTGELFF. Here the CDR3 DNA reads TGTGCCACCCGGGACAGGGTAAACACCGGGGAGCTGTTTTTT.

This chain links TRBV12-5 with TRBJ2-1; TRBD1 aligns across 7 bases. Germline V gene sequence: CDR1 LGHNT, CDR2 FRNRAP. The CDR3 runs 16 residues. In DNA, the CDR3 is TGTGCCTTGGGACAGTTCTTACCCTTCTCCTACAATGAGCAGTTCTTC. Amino acid sequence: CALGQFLPFSYNEQFF. Looking up the rest from reference TRBV12-5 and TRBJ2-1 gives the full variable domain: DARVTQTPRHKVTEMGQEVTMRCQPILGHNTVFWYRQTMMQGLELLAYFRNRAPLDDSGMPKDRFSAEMPDATLATLKIQPSEPRDSAVYFCALGQFLPFSYNEQFFGPGTRLTVL.

The count of this clone is one. The rearrangement joins TRBV12-5 to TRBJ1-4; TRBD1 might be the D (6 bases). Germline CDR1 and CDR2: LGHNT and FRNRAP. The CDR3 is made up of 14 amino acids. V lost 5 bases, J lost 8 bases, and 15 bases lay in between. The CDR3: CASGPFGRGEKLFF. In nucleotides, the CDR3 is TGTGCTAGTGGTCCCTTTGGGAGGGGGGAAAAACTGTTTTTT.

The chain links TRBV28 to TRBJ1-5; D not certain. The V and J ends lost 3 bases and 3 bases respectively, with 6 bases between them. The CDR3 sequence is 13 residues long. CDR1 MDHEN and CDR2 SYDVKM come from the germline V gene. CDR3 DNA sequence: TGTGCCAGCAGTTTGGGCAACAATCAGCCCCAGCATTTT. Its protein product is CASSLGNNQPQHF.

The chain carries TRBV9 and TRBJ1-1; TRBD1 is a possible D gene (5 bases). Germline V CDR1 and CDR2: SGDLS, YYNGEE. V lost 4 bases, J lost 6 bases, and 25 bases lay in between. CDR3 length equals 17 residues. CDR3 amino acids: CASSFSGRLYGASEAFF. As DNA, the CDR3 is TGTGCCAGCAGCTTCTCTGGGCGTTTGTATGGGGCCTCTGAAGCTTTCTTT.

This sequence joins TRBV28 and TRBJ2-1; tentatively, D is TRBD2 (7 bases). V shed 5 bases and J shed 5 bases, with 13 bases lying between them. This CDR3 has 14 amino acids. CDR1 and CDR2 (germline): MDHEN, SYDVKM. CDR3 DNA sequence: TGTGCCAGCAGTCTACCGGGGGGCCACAATGAGCAGTTCTTC. Residues: CASSLPGGHNEQFF. The full variable domain, rest sourced from reference TRBV28 and TRBJ2-1, is DVKVTQSSRYLVKRTGEKVFLECVQDMDHENMFWYRQDPGLGLRLIYFSYDVKMKEKGDIPEGYSVSREKKERFSLILESASTNQTSMYLCASSLPGGHNEQFFGPGTRLTVL.

V gene TRBV19 combines with J gene TRBJ1-5; 7 bases match TRBD1. The CDR3 length is 14 residues. The V segment lost 3 bases and the J segment 4 bases; nucleotides outside the gene matches: 3. The germline gives CDR1 LNHDA, CDR2 SQIVND (reference sequence). The CDR3 coding sequence is TGTGCCAGTAGTATGAGGGACAGAAATCAGCCCCAGCATTTT. It specifies CASSMRDRNQPQHF. Filled out from reference TRBV19 and TRBJ1-5, the complete variable domain reads DGGITQSPKYLFRKEGQNVTLSCEQNLNHDAMYWYRQDPGQGLRLIYYSQIVNDFQKGDIAEGYSVSREKKESFPLTVTSAQKNPTAFYLCASSMRDRNQPQHFGDGTRLSIL.

The rearrangement joins TRBV6-5 to TRBJ2-5; 11 bases map to TRBD2. The J segment lost 6 bases and the V segment lost 9 bases, leaving 3 bases of the junction unmatched. This CDR3 has 12 amino acids. Germline V gene data show CDR1 as MNHEY and CDR2 as SVGAGI. CDR3 in DNA: TGTGCCAGTCTAGCGGGAGGACAGACCCAGTACTTC. Translating it yields CASLAGGQTQYF.

J is TRBJ2-7 and V is TRBV14, with D tentatively TRBD1 (6 bases). The CDR3 has 16 residues. In germline, CDR1 is SGHDN, CDR2 FVKESK. V lost 3 bases and J 7 bases, leaving 22 bases between the germline ends. The DNA of the CDR3 is TGTGCCAGCAGCCACCCTCCGGGACACCCTTTTGGGGAGCAGTACTTC. It is translated as CASSHPPGHPFGEQYF.

The CDR3 spells CASMKGGTDTQYF. For the CDR3, the DNA is TGTGCCAGTATGAAGGGAGGCACAGATACGCAGTATTTT. This rearrangement joins TRBV19 to TRBJ2-3; D is possibly TRBD2 (5 bases). CDR3 size: 13 residues. Germline V gives CDR1 LNHDA, CDR2 SQIVND (reference sequence). The germline V and J ends were trimmed by 7 bases and 1 base, with 9 bases remaining between them.

The rearrangement uses TRBV11-2 and TRBJ1-2, with a tentative D call TRBD1 (6 bases). Trimming pared 6 bases from V and 4 bases from J, leaving 15 bases between. The CDR3 spans 14 residues. CDR1 SGHAT and CDR2 FQNNGV come from the germline V gene. In DNA, the CDR3 is TGTGCCAGCAGAGAACAGGGAGCTACCTATGGCTACACCTTC. It is translated as CASREQGATYGYTF.

The V and J genes are TRBV6-2 or TRBV6-3 and TRBJ2-7; TRBD1 agrees at 7 bases. The CDR3 runs to 14 residues. The V gene end was trimmed by 7 bases and the J gene end by 5 bases; junction bases not matched to a gene: 11. CDR1 is MNHEY, CDR2 SVGEGT, per germline. The CDR3 loop reads CASTPDRTLNEQYF. The CDR3 DNA follows: TGTGCCAGCACCCCGGACAGGACGTTAAACGAGCAGTACTTC.

This chain uses TRBV18 with TRBJ2-5; D remains unclear. V was cut by 4 bases and J by 0 bases, with 6 bases left in between. The CDR3 extends over 13 amino acids. Germline V lookup: CDR1 KGHSH, CDR2 LQKENI. The DNA of the CDR3 is TGTGCCAGCTCACAGAGCTACCAAGAGACCCAGTACTTC. Translation gives CASSQSYQETQYF.

The J gene is TRBJ2-2, the V gene TRBV5-1, with TRBD2 as a possible D gene (6 bases). Germline V gives CDR1 SGHRS, CDR2 YFSETQ. With 4 bases removed from V and 4 bases from J, the gap between germline ends came to 14 bases. The CDR3 consists of 15 residues. The CDR3 is CASSPGDSSTGELFF. The CDR3 coding sequence is TGCGCCAGCAGCCCGGGGGACTCAAGCACCGGGGAGCTGTTTTTT. The full variable domain, in which reference TRBV5-1 and TRBJ2-2 provide the parts outside the CDR3, is KAGVTQTPRYLIKTRGQQVTLSCSPISGHRSVSWYQQTPGQGLQFLFEYFSETQRNKGNFPGRFSGRQFSNSRSEMNVSTLELGDSALYLCASSPGDSSTGELFFGEGSRLTVL.

The chain joins TRBV6-6 to TRBJ2-7, with TRBD1 matching over 7 bases. Germline loops: CDR1 MNHNY, CDR2 SVGAGI (reference sequence). J was trimmed by 2 bases and V by 6 bases; bases with no gene match: 4. The CDR3 runs 13 residues. The CDR3 region has the DNA TGTGCCAGCAGGGAGACAGGGACCTACGAGCAGTACTTC. This translates into CASRETGTYEQYF.

The V call is TRBV3-1 (or the pseudogene TRBV3-2), the J call TRBJ2-1; 12 bases line up with TRBD2. From germline, CDR1 is LGHDT and CDR2 YNNKEL (reference sequence). The CDR3 length is 14 residues. V trimming: 5 bases; J trimming: 8 bases; junction bases outside the gene matches: 4. The CDR3 nucleotides read TGTGCCAGCAGCTCCCGACTAGCGGGGGATGAGCAGTTCTTC. Its translation: CASSSRLAGDEQFF.

V is TRBV7-9 and J is TRBJ2-1; 11 bases map to TRBD2. This CDR3 region has 15 residues. Germline V lookup: CDR1 SEHNR, CDR2 FQNEAQ (reference sequence). V dropped 10 bases and J dropped 5; count of bases not matched to a gene: 10. The CDR3 nucleotides read TGTGCCACGGGGCCGACTAGCGGGATTAACAATGAGCAGTTCTTC. This encodes CATGPTSGINNEQFF.